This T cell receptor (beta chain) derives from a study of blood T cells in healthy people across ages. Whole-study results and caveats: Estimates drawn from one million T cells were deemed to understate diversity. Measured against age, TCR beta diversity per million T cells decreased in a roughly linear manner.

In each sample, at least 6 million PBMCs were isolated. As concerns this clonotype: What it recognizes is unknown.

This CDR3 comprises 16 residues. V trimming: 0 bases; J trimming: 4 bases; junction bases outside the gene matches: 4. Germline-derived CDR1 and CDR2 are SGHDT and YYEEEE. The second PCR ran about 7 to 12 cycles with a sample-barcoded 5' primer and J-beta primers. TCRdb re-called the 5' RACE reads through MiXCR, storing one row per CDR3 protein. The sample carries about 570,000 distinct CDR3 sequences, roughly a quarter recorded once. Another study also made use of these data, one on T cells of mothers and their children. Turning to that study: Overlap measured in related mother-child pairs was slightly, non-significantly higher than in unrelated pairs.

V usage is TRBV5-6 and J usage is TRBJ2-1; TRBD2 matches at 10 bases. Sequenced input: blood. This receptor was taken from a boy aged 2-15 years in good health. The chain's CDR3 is CASSLALAGEYNEQFF. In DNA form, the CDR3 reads TGTGCCAGCAGCTTGGCGCTAGCGGGAGAGTACAATGAGCAGTTCTTC. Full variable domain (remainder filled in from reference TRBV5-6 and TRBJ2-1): DAGVTQSPTHLIKTRGQQVTLRCSPKSGHDTVSWYQQALGQGPQFIFQYYEEEERQRGNFPDRFSGHQFPNYSSELNVNALLLGDSALYLCASSLALAGEYNEQFFGPGTRLTVL.